The 32 T cell receptor beta chains below come from one sample, sequenced in a study of shared clonotypes between healthy human individuals. Libraries were prepared by immunoSEQ multiplex PCR; TCRdb keeps only in-frame clonotypes and omits some of them. The sample carries roughly 2.1 million clones, more than 85% recorded once. As defined, naive CD8 cells were CD45RO-negative and positively selected for CCR7, with terminally differentiated effector memory CD45RA+ cells excluded. The source material was naive CD8+ T cells from PBMCs. Every receptor here comes from a man in his late teens or twenties in good health. Some clones in this sample may be carry-over from other donors' samples.

The genes are TRBV5-1 and TRBJ2-1; D ambiguous. Per germline, CDR1 SGHRS and CDR2 YFSETQ. The CDR3 length is 12 residues. Trimming took off 0 bases at V and 8 bases at J, with 6 bases between the two ends. The CDR3 here is CASSLEFYEQFF. CDR3 in DNA: TGCGCCAGCAGCTTGGAATTCTATGAGCAGTTCTTC.

The chain couples TRBV7-8 to TRBJ2-7; 7 nucleotides agree with TRBD2. CDR1 is SGHVS, CDR2 FQNEAQ, per germline. V shed 3 bases and J 5 bases; nucleotides not matched to a gene: 10. The CDR3 contains 15 residues. The CDR3 loop reads CASSFTGGRSDEQYF. CDR3 bases: TGTGCCAGCAGCTTTACCGGCGGGAGATCGGACGAGCAGTACTTC.

With respect to this clone: Other nucleotide sequences in the sample specify the same CDR3. The CDR3 region is CASSLRGLNTEAFF. CDR3 coding DNA: TGTGCCAGCAGTTTAAGAGGCCTGAACACTGAAGCTTTCTTT. The chain joins TRBV27 to TRBJ1-1; D gene uncertain. Germline CDR1 MNHEY, CDR2 SMNVEV (reference sequence). There are 14 residues in the CDR3. V shed 2 bases and J shed 0 bases, with 7 bases lying between them.

J is TRBJ2-7 and V is TRBV29-1; D might be TRBD1 (5 bases). CDR3 length equals 13 residues. Trimming removed 7 bases from V and 2 bases from J, with 15 bases in between. CDR1 and CDR2 (germline): SQVTM, ANQGSEA. The CDR3 spells CSATDGQAYEQYF. CDR3 DNA sequence: TGCAGCGCGACCGACGGACAAGCCTACGAGCAGTACTTC.

The chain has TRBV9 and TRBJ2-3; maybe TRBD2 (6 bases). This CDR3 comprises 15 residues. V was pared by 3 bases and J by 2 bases, with 13 bases between. The germline CDR1 and CDR2 sequences are SGDLS and YYNGEE. This CDR3 reads CASSASEGTTDTQYF. The CDR3 DNA is TGTGCCAGCAGCGCTAGCGAGGGAACCACAGATACGCAGTATTTT.

The V gene is TRBV28, the J gene TRBJ2-7, with D perhaps TRBD1 (6 bases). This CDR3 contains 13 residues. Trimming removed 7 bases at V and 1 base at J, with 11 bases between. The germline V gene encodes CDR1 MDHEN and CDR2 SYDVKM. CDR3 amino acids: CASTADRSYEQYF. In DNA, the CDR3 is TGTGCCAGCACCGCGGACAGATCCTACGAGCAGTACTTC.

CDR3 nucleotides: TGTGCCAGCAGCTTGCGGTTGCGGCCCTACGAGCAGTACTTC. This translates into CASSLRLRPYEQYF. V is TRBV11-2 and J is TRBJ2-7, with D unresolved. CDR1 is SGHAT and CDR2 is FQNNGV in the germline V gene. Trimming removed 3 bases at V and 2 bases at J, with 11 bases between. This CDR3 spans 14 amino acids.

This chain connects TRBV6-1 to TRBJ2-7; 10 nucleotides line up with TRBD2. The CDR3 is made up of 13 amino acids. Trimming cost V 11 bases and J 0 bases; bases outside gene matches: 4. Germline V CDR1 and CDR2: MNHNS, SASEGT. The CDR3 region is CAARTSGSYEQYF. The CDR3 nucleotides read TGTGCCGCGCGGACTAGCGGCTCCTACGAGCAGTACTTC.

The chain couples TRBV6-1 to TRBJ1-5, with a weak D call TRBD1 (6 bases). The germline V gene encodes CDR1 MNHNS and CDR2 SASEGT. Trimming took off 3 bases at V and 0 bases at J, with 9 bases between the two ends. The CDR3 is 15 residues long. The CDR3 loop reads CASSDRTDSNQPQHF. Written as DNA, the CDR3 is TGTGCCAGCAGTGACCGGACAGATAGCAATCAGCCCCAGCATTTT.

This clone was seen only once. This chain connects TRBV2 to TRBJ2-2, with 7 bases fitting TRBD2. Trimming removed 1 base from V and 3 bases from J; junction bases left unmatched: 8. The length of the CDR3 is 17 residues. Germline lookup yields CDR1 SNHLY and CDR2 FYNNEI. CDR3 nucleotides: TGTGCCAGCAGTGAAGGGGGCGGGAGTGAGTACACCGGGGAGCTGTTTTTT. This encodes CASSEGGGSEYTGELFF.

The gene calls are TRBV27 and TRBJ1-2, with D maybe TRBD1 (6 bases). Germline assignment: CDR1 MNHEY and CDR2 SMNVEV (reference sequence). There are 14 residues in the CDR3. V was shortened by 4 bases and J by 5 bases, with 14 bases between the two germline ends. CDR3 sequence reads: CASSSRTATYGYTF. The DNA of the CDR3 is TGTGCCAGCAGTTCCCGGACAGCAACTTATGGCTACACCTTC.

This chain uses TRBV29-1 with TRBJ2-7; 11 bases line up with TRBD2. The junction had 5 bases not matched to a gene; V was cut back by 6 bases and J by 7 bases. In germline, CDR1 is SQVTM, CDR2 ANQGSEA. The CDR3 extends over 12 amino acids. CDR3 bases: TGCAGCGTGATAGCGGGAGGGAGGGAGCAGTACTTC. Its protein is CSVIAGGREQYF.

The CDR3 DNA reads TGTGCCAGCAGTTCGGGCCCGGCCCACTATGGCTACACCTTC. It translates to CASSSGPAHYGYTF. The rearrangement uses TRBV28 and TRBJ1-2; D is unresolved. This CDR3 has 14 amino acids. CDR1 is MDHEN, CDR2 SYDVKM, per germline. V was shortened by 4 bases and J by 3 bases, with 12 bases between the two germline ends.

On this clone: The same CDR3 can be traced to other DNA sequences in this sample. The genes are TRBV4-1 and TRBJ2-7; the match to TRBD1 covers 11 bases. The CDR3 contains 15 residues. V shed 4 bases and J 4 bases; nucleotides not matched to a gene: 6. Germline CDR1 and CDR2: MGHRA and YSYEKL. The DNA of the CDR3 is TGCGCCAGCAGCCCCCTCGGACAGGGGGCTTACGAGCAGTACTTC. Translation: CASSPLGQGAYEQYF.

The chain employs TRBV19 and TRBJ1-1; tentative D call: TRBD1 (5 bases). CDR1 is LNHDA, CDR2 SQIVND, per germline (reference sequence). CDR3 size: 14 residues. With 2 bases removed from V and 1 base from J, the gap between germline ends came to 8 bases. CDR3 in DNA: TGTGCCAGTAGTATATGGGGCTCGAACACTGAAGCTTTCTTT. Translation: CASSIWGSNTEAFF.

This chain links TRBV12-5 with TRBJ2-3, with 9 bases identical to TRBD1. CDR3 length: 17 residues. Germline V gene sequence: CDR1 LGHNT, CDR2 FRNRAP. V was pared by 4 bases and J by 4 bases, with 12 bases of the junction left unmatched. The CDR3 sequence is CASGYGKDRGRADTQYF. For the CDR3, the DNA is TGTGCTAGTGGTTACGGAAAGGACAGGGGACGGGCAGATACGCAGTATTTT.

The J gene is TRBJ2-2, the V gene TRBV15; TRBD1 aligns across 10 bases. The V gene's germline CDR1 is LNHNV and CDR2 YYDKDF (reference sequence). The V and J ends lost 3 bases and 0 bases, in that order; junction bases with no gene match: 1. The CDR3 spans 16 residues. CDR3 residues: CATSRGTGANTGELFF. CDR3 nucleotide sequence: TGTGCCACCAGCAGGGGGACAGGGGCGAACACCGGGGAGCTGTTTTTT.

The chain joins TRBV5-6 to TRBJ2-7; 9 positions match TRBD2. Trimming removed 1 base from V and 2 bases from J; junction bases left unmatched: 7. The germline V gene has CDR1 SGHDT and CDR2 YYEEEE. The CDR3 extends over 16 amino acids. The CDR3 nucleotides read TGTGCCAGCAGCTTGAGTCCAGCGGGAGGCACCTACGAGCAGTACTTC. This codes for CASSLSPAGGTYEQYF.

The chain joins TRBV28 to TRBJ2-7, with D tentatively TRBD1 (6 bases). The length of the CDR3 is 16 residues. V gave up 6 bases and J gave up 0 bases, with 18 bases separating them. Per the germline V gene, CDR1 is MDHEN and CDR2 is SYDVKM. The CDR3 is CASRTHRDTGSYEQYF. The CDR3 bases are TGTGCCAGCAGGACCCACCGGGACACAGGCTCCTACGAGCAGTACTTC.

The J gene is TRBJ1-1, the V gene TRBV2; the D is unclear. The germline V and J ends were trimmed by 1 base and 11 bases, with 14 bases remaining between them. Germline assignment: CDR1 SNHLY and CDR2 FYNNEI. The CDR3 loop spans 13 amino acids. The CDR3 nucleotides are TGTGCCAGCAGTGAAGTTCTGCGGCCTTCGGCTTTCTTT. As protein: CASSEVLRPSAFF.

This chain uses TRBV7-9 with TRBJ1-3; D possibly corresponds to TRBD1 (5 bases). Between the trimmed V and J ends, which lost 5 bases and 7 bases, there was a span of 27 bases. Germline V gives CDR1 SEHNR, CDR2 FQNEAQ (reference sequence). The CDR3 is made up of 18 amino acids. CDR3 sequence reads: CASSQQDRGEALGNTIYF. The CDR3 region has the DNA TGTGCCAGCAGCCAACAAGATAGGGGTGAGGCTCTCGGGAACACCATATATTTT. The whole variable domain, remainder taken from reference TRBV7-9 and TRBJ1-3, is DTGVSQNPRHKITKRGQNVTFRCDPISEHNRLYWYRQTLGQGPEFLTYFQNEAQLEKSRLLSDRFSAERPKGSFSTLEIQRTEQGDSAMYLCASSQQDRGEALGNTIYFGEGSWLTVV.

V is TRBV15 and J is TRBJ1-4; TRBD1 might be the D (6 bases). The CDR3 covers 16 residues. V was clipped by 4 bases and J by 9 bases, with 21 bases between them. In germline, CDR1 is LNHNV, CDR2 YYDKDF (reference sequence). The CDR3 here is CATSKRREGTNKKLFF. The CDR3 region has the DNA TGTGCCACCAGCAAGAGGCGGGAGGGGACAAATAAAAAACTGTTTTTT.

This sequence joins TRBV9 and TRBJ2-4; maybe TRBD1 (5 bases). The CDR3 length is 13 residues. The V gene's germline CDR1 is SGDLS and CDR2 YYNGEE. The V gene lost 4 bases and the J gene lost 5 bases, with 10 bases spanning the gap. CDR3 region: CASSLGAENIQYF. CDR3 sequence (DNA): TGTGCCAGCAGCCTTGGGGCGGAAAACATTCAGTACTTC.

The rearrangement uses TRBV7-3 and TRBJ2-1; D call uncertain. This CDR3 has 13 amino acids. In germline, CDR1 is SGHTA, CDR2 FQGTGA. The germline V and J ends were trimmed by 1 base and 9 bases, with 10 bases remaining between them. The CDR3 nucleotides are TGTGCCAGCAGCTTAATTGCCGGTAGTGAGCAGTTCTTC. Protein: CASSLIAGSEQFF. Filled out from reference TRBV7-3 and TRBJ2-1, the complete variable domain reads GAGVSQTPSNKVTEKGKYVELRCDPISGHTALYWYRQSLGQGPEFLIYFQGTGAADDSGLPNDRFFAVRPEGSVSTLKIQRTERGDSAVYLCASSLIAGSEQFFGPGTRLTVL.

The chain has TRBV27 and TRBJ2-5; 7 bases align to TRBD1. Per germline, CDR1 MNHEY and CDR2 SMNVEV (reference sequence). V lost 1 base, J lost 2 bases, and 7 bases stayed unmatched. This CDR3 spans 16 amino acids. CDR3 region: CASSLLDRVGQETQYF. DNA for the CDR3: TGTGCCAGCAGTTTATTAGACAGGGTGGGGCAAGAGACCCAGTACTTC.

The chain combines TRBV28 with TRBJ1-1; D perhaps matches TRBD1 (6 bases). V was cut by 5 bases and J by 0 bases, with 13 bases left in between. This CDR3 comprises 15 residues. The germline V gene has CDR1 MDHEN and CDR2 SYDVKM. The CDR3 sequence is CASSARQVMNTEAFF. CDR3 nucleotide sequence: TGTGCCAGCAGTGCCCGACAGGTTATGAACACTGAAGCTTTCTTT.

About this clone itself: Other DNA sequences in the sample encode the same CDR3. This sequence joins TRBV9 and TRBJ1-2; D perhaps matches TRBD1 (5 bases). V shed 4 bases and J shed 2 bases, with 9 bases lying between them. The CDR3 contains 13 residues. Germline loops: CDR1 SGDLS, CDR2 YYNGEE. The CDR3 sequence: CASSPRDNYGYTF. CDR3 nucleotide sequence: TGTGCCAGCAGCCCGAGGGACAACTATGGCTACACCTTC.

This clone was picked up one time. This chain connects TRBV11-2 to TRBJ1-5; no clear D gene. Trimming cost V 1 base and J 0 bases, with 13 bases left between them. The CDR3 is made up of 17 amino acids. Per germline, CDR1 SGHAT and CDR2 FQNNGV. CDR3 amino acids: CASSLGSAVDSNQPQHF. The CDR3 region has the DNA TGTGCCAGCAGCTTAGGTTCGGCCGTTGATAGCAATCAGCCCCAGCATTTT.

V and J are TRBV27 and TRBJ1-2; D remains ambiguous. Per germline, CDR1 MNHEY and CDR2 SMNVEV (reference sequence). The V end was cut by 0 bases, the J end by 3 bases, with 11 bases between. The CDR3 covers 15 residues. CDR3: CASSLSGQQYYGYTF. CDR3 sequence (DNA): TGTGCCAGCAGTTTATCCGGCCAGCAATACTATGGCTACACCTTC.

The J gene is TRBJ2-1, the V gene TRBV7-9, with TRBD2 matching 8 bases. Germline-derived CDR1 and CDR2 are SEHNR and FQNEAQ (reference sequence). The CDR3 consists of 15 residues. V was pared by 5 bases and J by 4 bases, with 7 bases of the junction left unmatched. The CDR3 bases are TGTGCCAGCAGCCTTATCACTAGCGGATACAATGAGCAGTTCTTC. Translation: CASSLITSGYNEQFF.

The rearrangement joins TRBV9 to TRBJ1-2, with D possibly TRBD1 on 5 matching bases. CDR3 length: 16 amino acids. Germline V lookup: CDR1 SGDLS, CDR2 YYNGEE. The V and J ends lost 0 bases and 0 bases respectively, with 12 bases between them. In DNA form, the CDR3 reads TGTGCCAGCAGCGTAGCTGGGGGGGAAGCTAACTATGGCTACACCTTC. Translation gives CASSVAGGEANYGYTF.

This clone was recorded once. V is TRBV7-9 and J is TRBJ1-5; TRBD1 is a possible D gene (6 bases). V was pared by 5 bases and J by 3 bases, with 14 bases between. The CDR3 sequence is 15 residues long. Germline V CDR1 and CDR2: SEHNR, FQNEAQ (reference sequence). This chain's CDR3 is CASSPGQYYNQPQHF. The CDR3, as DNA: TGTGCCAGCAGCCCGGGACAATACTACAATCAGCCCCAGCATTTT.